This TCR beta chain was profiled in a study of regulatory T cells in long-lasting Graves disease. The time point is: newly diagnosed GD, antithyroid drugs for less than 3 months. From RNA extracted from PBMCs, the TCR library was made. CDR3-region Arm-PCR and iRepertoire HTBI primers produced the TCR beta libraries. Each CDR3 protein gets one entry after TCRdb re-called the multiplex PCR reads with MiXCR. In the table there are hundreds of thousands of distinct CDR3 sequences, about 13% of which are singletons. The germline gives CDR1 SGDLS, CDR2 YYNGEE. Trimming removed 0 bases at V and 4 bases at J, with 11 bases between. The CDR3 is 15 amino acids. In its sample, this clonotype was seen many times. Separately, the same data were catalogued under a study of T cells in Graves' hyperthyroidism and ophthalmopathy. This second report adds: RT-PCR in the first round (using the HTBI primer set) targeted the TCR CDR3.

Sequencing used peripheral blood mononuclear cells (PBMCs), obtained at new diagnosis, from a patient treated with antithyroid drugs. This clonotype was sampled from a man aged 25-45 years with Graves disease. V and J are TRBV9 and TRBJ2-1, with D unresolved. The CDR3 reads CASSVGRSPYNEQFF. CDR3 coding DNA: TGTGCCAGCAGCGTAGGGCGGAGCCCTTACAATGAGCAGTTCTTC. The variable domain in full, with the rest retrieved from reference TRBV9 and TRBJ2-1, is DSGVTQTPKHLITATGQRVTLRCSPRSGDLSVYWYQQSLDQGLQFLIQYYNGEERAKGNILERFSAQQFPDLHSELNLSSLELGDSALYFCASSVGRSPYNEQFFGPGTRLTVL.